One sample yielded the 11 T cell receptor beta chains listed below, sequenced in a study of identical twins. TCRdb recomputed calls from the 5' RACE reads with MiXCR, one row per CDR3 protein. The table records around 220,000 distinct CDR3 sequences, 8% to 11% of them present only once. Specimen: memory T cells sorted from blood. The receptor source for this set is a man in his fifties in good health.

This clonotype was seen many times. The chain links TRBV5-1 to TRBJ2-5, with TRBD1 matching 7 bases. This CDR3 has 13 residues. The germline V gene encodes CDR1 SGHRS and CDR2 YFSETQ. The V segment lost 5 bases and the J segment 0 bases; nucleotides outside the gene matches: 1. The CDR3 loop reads CASRQGYQETQYF. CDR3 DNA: TGCGCCAGCAGACAGGGGTACCAAGAGACCCAGTACTTC.

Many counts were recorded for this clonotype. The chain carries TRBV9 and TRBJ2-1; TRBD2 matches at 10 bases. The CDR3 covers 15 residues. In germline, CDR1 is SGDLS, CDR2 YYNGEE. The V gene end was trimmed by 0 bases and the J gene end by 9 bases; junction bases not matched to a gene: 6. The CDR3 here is CASSVASGRLSEQFF. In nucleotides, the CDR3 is TGTGCCAGCAGCGTAGCTAGCGGGAGATTGAGTGAGCAGTTCTTC.

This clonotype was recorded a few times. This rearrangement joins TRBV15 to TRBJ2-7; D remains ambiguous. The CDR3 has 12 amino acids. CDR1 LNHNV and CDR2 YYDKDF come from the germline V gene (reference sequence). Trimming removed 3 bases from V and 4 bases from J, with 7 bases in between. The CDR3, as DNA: TGTGCCACCAGCAGTGGACCTTACGAGCAGTACTTC. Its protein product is CATSSGPYEQYF.

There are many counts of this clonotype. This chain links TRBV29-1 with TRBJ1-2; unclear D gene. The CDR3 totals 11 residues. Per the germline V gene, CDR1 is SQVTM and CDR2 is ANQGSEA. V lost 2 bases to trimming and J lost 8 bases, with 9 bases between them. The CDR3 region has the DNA TGCAGCGTTGAAAAGGCCGCCGGCTACACCTTC. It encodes CSVEKAAGYTF.

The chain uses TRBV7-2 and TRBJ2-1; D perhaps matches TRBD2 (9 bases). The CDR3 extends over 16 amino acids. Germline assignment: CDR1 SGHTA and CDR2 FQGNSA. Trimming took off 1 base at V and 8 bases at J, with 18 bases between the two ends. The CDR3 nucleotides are TGTGCCAGCAGCTTAGGGCTAGCGGGACAGGTACATGAGCAGTTCTTC. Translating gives CASSLGLAGQVHEQFF.

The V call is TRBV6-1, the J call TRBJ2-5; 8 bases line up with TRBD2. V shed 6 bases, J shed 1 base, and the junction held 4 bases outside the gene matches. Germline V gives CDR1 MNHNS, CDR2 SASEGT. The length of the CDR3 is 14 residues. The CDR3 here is CASRPGGAQETQYF. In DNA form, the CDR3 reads TGTGCCAGCAGGCCCGGGGGGGCCCAAGAGACCCAGTACTTC.

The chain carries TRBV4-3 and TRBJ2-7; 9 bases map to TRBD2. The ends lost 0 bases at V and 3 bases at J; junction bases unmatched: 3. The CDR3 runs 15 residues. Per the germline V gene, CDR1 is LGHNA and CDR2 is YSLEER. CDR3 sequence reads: CASSQDSAGGYEQYF. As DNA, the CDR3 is TGCGCCAGCAGCCAAGATTCAGCGGGAGGCTACGAGCAGTACTTC.

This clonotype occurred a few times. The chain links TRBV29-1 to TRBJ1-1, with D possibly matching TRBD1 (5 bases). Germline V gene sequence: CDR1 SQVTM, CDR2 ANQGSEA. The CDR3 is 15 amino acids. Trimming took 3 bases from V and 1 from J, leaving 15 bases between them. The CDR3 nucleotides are TGCAGCGTTGATCCGGGTAGGGGCGGGAACACTGAAGCTTTCTTT. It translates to CSVDPGRGGNTEAFF. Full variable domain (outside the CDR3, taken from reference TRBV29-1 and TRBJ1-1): SAVISQKPSRDICQRGTSLTIQCQVDSQVTMMFWYRQQPGQSLTLIATANQGSEATYESGFVIDKFPISRPNLTFSTLTVSNMSPEDSSIYLCSVDPGRGGNTEAFFGQGTRLTVV.

In nucleotides, the CDR3 is TGTGCCACAGCGGGGGTTAATAGCAATCAGCCCCAGCATTTT. Protein sequence: CATAGVNSNQPQHF. This rearrangement joins TRBV10-3 to TRBJ1-5, with a weak D call TRBD1 (5 bases). Deletions cut 10 bases from V and 0 bases from J, with 13 bases between. Germline loops: CDR1 ENHRY, CDR2 SYGVKD. CDR3 length: 14 residues.

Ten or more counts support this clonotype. The CDR3 DNA follows: TGTGCCAGCAGTTACTTGGGACAGGGGGCCGGGGAGCTGTTTTTT. This encodes CASSYLGQGAGELFF. The chain is built from TRBV6-5 and TRBJ2-2, with 11 bases fitting TRBD1. Unmatched junction bases numbered 1, after V lost 1 base and J lost 6 bases. The germline V gene has CDR1 MNHEY and CDR2 SVGAGI. CDR3 length: 15 residues.

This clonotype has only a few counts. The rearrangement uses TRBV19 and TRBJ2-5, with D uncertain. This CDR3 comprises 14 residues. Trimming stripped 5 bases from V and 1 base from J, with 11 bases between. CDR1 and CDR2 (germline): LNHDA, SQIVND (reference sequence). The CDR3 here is CASSRQWSQETQYF. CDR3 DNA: TGTGCCAGTAGTCGGCAGTGGTCCCAAGAGACCCAGTACTTC.